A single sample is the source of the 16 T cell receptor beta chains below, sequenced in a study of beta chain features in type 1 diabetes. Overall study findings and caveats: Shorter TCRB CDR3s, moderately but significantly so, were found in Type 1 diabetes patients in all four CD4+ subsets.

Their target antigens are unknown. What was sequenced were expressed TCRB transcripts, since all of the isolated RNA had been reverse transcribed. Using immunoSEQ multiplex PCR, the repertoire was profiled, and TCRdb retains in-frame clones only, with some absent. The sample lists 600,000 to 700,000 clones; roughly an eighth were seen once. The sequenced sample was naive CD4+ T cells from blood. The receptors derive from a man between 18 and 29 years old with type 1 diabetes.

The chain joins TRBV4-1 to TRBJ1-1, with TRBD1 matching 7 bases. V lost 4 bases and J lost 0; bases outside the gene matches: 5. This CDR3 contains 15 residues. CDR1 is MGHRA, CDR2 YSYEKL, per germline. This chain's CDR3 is CASSPHDRVNTEAFF. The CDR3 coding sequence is TGCGCCAGCAGCCCGCACGACAGGGTGAACACTGAAGCTTTCTTT.

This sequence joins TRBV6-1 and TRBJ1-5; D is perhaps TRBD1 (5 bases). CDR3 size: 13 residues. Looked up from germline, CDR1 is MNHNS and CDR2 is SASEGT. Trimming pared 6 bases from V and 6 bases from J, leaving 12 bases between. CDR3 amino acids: CASRTELGQPQHF. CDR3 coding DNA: TGTGCCAGCAGGACAGAGTTGGGTCAGCCCCAGCATTTT.

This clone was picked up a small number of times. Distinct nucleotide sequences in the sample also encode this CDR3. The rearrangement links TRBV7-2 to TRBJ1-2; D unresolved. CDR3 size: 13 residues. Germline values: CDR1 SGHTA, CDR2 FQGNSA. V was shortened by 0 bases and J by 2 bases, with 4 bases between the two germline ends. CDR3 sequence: CASSLALNYGYTF. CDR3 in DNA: TGTGCCAGCAGCTTAGCCCTAAACTATGGCTACACCTTC.

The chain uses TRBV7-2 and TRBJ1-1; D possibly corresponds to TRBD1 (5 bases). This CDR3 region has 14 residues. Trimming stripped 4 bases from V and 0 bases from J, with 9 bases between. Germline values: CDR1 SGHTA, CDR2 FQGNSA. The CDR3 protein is CASSSTTVNTEAFF. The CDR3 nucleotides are TGTGCCAGCAGCTCAACGACAGTGAACACTGAAGCTTTCTTT.

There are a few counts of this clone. In DNA, the CDR3 is TGTGCCAGCAGTTCTCCTGGGGCAGAGACCCAGTACTTC. It specifies CASSSPGAETQYF. The rearrangement joins TRBV28 to TRBJ2-5; a weak D match, TRBD1 (5 bases). This CDR3 region has 13 residues. The germline gives CDR1 MDHEN, CDR2 SYDVKM. Trimming stripped 4 bases from V and 4 bases from J, with 10 bases between.

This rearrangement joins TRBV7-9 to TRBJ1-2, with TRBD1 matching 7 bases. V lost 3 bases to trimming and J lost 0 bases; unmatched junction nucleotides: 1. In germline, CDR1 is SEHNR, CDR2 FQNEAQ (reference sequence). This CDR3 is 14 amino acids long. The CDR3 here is CASSLGQSNYGYTF. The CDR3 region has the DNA TGTGCCAGCAGCTTGGGACAGTCTAACTATGGCTACACCTTC.

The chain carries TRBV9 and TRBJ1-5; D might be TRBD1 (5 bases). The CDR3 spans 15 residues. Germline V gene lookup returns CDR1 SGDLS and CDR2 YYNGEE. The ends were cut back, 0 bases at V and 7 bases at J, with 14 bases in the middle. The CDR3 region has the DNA TGTGCCAGCAGCGTAGGAATGGGCAGGGAGCAGCCCCAGCATTTT. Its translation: CASSVGMGREQPQHF.

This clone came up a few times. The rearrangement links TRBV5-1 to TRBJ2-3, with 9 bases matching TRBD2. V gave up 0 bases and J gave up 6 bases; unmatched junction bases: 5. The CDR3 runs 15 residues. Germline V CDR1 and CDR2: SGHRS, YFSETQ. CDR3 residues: CASSLVLAGQDTQYF. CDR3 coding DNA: TGCGCCAGCAGCTTGGTTCTAGCGGGGCAGGATACGCAGTATTTT. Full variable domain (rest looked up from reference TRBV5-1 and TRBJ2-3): KAGVTQTPRYLIKTRGQQVTLSCSPISGHRSVSWYQQTPGQGLQFLFEYFSETQRNKGNFPGRFSGRQFSNSRSEMNVSTLELGDSALYLCASSLVLAGQDTQYFGPGTRLTVL.

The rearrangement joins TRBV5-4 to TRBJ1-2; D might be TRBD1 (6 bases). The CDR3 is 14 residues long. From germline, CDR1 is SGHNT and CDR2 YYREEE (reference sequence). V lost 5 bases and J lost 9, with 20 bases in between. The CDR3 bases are TGTGCCAGCAGTCAAGAGCGGACAGTCCTTCGCTACACCTTC. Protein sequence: CASSQERTVLRYTF.

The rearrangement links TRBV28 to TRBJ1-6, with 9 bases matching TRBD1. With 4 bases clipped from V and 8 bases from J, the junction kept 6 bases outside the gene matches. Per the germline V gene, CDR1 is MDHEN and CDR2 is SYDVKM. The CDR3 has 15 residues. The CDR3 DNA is TGTGCCAGCAGTTCACAGGGGGCGAAGGATTCACCCCTCCACTTT. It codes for CASSSQGAKDSPLHF.

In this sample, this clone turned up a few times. The CDR3 protein is CATSRPSGELFF. For the CDR3, the DNA is TGTGCCACCAGCAGACCTTCGGGGGAGCTGTTTTTT. The chain links TRBV15 to TRBJ2-2; D gene ambiguous. Per the germline V gene, CDR1 is LNHNV and CDR2 is YYDKDF (reference sequence). The CDR3 length is 12 residues. V lost 2 bases, J lost 8 bases, and 6 bases lay in between. Filled out from reference TRBV15 and TRBJ2-2, the complete variable domain reads DAMVIQNPRYQVTQFGKPVTLSCSQTLNHNVMYWYQQKSSQAPKLLFHYYDKDFNNEADTPDNFQSRRPNTSFCFLDIRSPGLGDTAMYLCATSRPSGELFFGEGSRLTVL.

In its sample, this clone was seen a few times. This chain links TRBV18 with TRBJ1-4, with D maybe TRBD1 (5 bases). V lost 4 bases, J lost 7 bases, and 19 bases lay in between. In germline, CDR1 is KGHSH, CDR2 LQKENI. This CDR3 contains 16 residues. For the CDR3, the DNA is TGTGCCAGCTCACTTGGCCCGGGGCGGTCGGGTGAAAAACTGTTTTTT. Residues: CASSLGPGRSGEKLFF.

The CDR3 region is CASSRAGVTDTQYF. Here the CDR3 DNA reads TGTGCCAGCTCGAGGGCGGGGGTGACAGATACGCAGTATTTT. The chain is built from TRBV6-5 and TRBJ2-3, with 7 bases aligning to TRBD2. Per the germline V gene, CDR1 is MNHEY and CDR2 is SVGAGI. The CDR3 covers 14 residues. The junction had 8 bases not matched to a gene; V was cut back by 8 bases and J by 3 bases.

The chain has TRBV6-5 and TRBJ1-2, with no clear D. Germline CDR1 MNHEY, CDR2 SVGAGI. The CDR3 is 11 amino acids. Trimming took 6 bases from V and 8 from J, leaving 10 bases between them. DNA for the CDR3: TGTGCCAGCAGAGCGCCACGGGGCTACACCTTC. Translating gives CASRAPRGYTF.

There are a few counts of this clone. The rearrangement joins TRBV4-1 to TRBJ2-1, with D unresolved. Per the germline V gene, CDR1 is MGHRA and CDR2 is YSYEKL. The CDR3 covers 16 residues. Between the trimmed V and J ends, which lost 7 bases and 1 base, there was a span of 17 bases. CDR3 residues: CASTTASSVSYNEQFF. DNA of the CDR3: TGCGCCAGCACCACAGCCTCTTCAGTATCCTACAATGAGCAGTTCTTC.

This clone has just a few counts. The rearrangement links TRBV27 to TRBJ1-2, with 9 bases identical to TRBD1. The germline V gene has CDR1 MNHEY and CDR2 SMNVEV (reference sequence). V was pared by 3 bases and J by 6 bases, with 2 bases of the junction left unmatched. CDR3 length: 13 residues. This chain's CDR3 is CASSFRDRDGYTF. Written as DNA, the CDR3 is TGTGCCAGCAGTTTCCGGGACAGGGATGGCTACACCTTC.